This TCR beta chain originates from a study of blood T cell repertoires in COVID-19. Profiling relied on immunoSEQ multiplex PCR, and the TCRdb table lists in-frame clones only, not all of them. The sample has around 94,000 clones; 87% are singletons. The germline V gene encodes CDR1 SGHTA and CDR2 FQGNSA. The length of the CDR3 is 16 residues. V was shortened by 1 base and J by 2 bases, with 9 bases between the two germline ends. The sample was peripheral blood. This chain links TRBV7-2 with TRBJ2-6; D is perhaps TRBD2 (5 bases). This sequence was found in a woman aged 45-59 years with COVID-19, enrolled during active disease. The CDR3 coding sequence is TGTGCCAGCAGCTTAGAGAGGGTAGCTGGGGCCAACGTCCTGACTTTC. Translating gives CASSLERVAGANVLTF.